A selection of T cell receptor beta chains follows, all from one sample in a study of blood T cell repertoires in COVID-19. Libraries were prepared by immunoSEQ multiplex PCR; TCRdb keeps only in-frame clonotypes and omits some of them. The sample consists of about 98,000 clones, over 70% of them appearing once. The sample comprised peripheral blood. These receptor sequences come from a woman of 80 years or more with acute or convalescent COVID-19. CDR3s include the opening cysteine and the closing phenylalanine or tryptophan. A D gene is named only where the DNA matches it firmly. Not all rows give a size; the values are once, few, many and, for expanded clones, a class.

clone size	V gene	J gene	CDR3 length	D gene	CDR3 DNA	CDR3 protein
NA	TRBV28	TRBJ2-4	14	NA	TGTGCCAGCAGGGACCCGAGGGTCAAAAACATTCAGTACTTC	CASRDPRVKNIQYF
NA	TRBV11-3	TRBJ1-1	13	NA	TGTGCCAGCAGCATACATGAGAACACTGAAGCTTTCTTT	CASSIHENTEAFF
few	TRBV7-2	TRBJ1-2	15	NA	TGTGCCAGCAGCTCTCGACAGGCCACTAACTATGGCTACACCTTC	CASSSRQATNYGYTF
NA	TRBV5-1	TRBJ2-3	15	NA	TGCGCCAGCAGCCCGGAGGGGCGGGGTACAGATACGCAGTATTTT	CASSPEGRGTDTQYF
few	TRBV6-6	TRBJ2-5	11	NA	TGTGCCAGTAAAGGGGTAGAGACCCAGTACTTC	CASKGVETQYF
NA	TRBV2	TRBJ2-2	12	NA	TGTGCCAGCAGCCGACTAGCCGGGGAGCTGTTTTTT	CASSRLAGELFF
NA	TRBV28	TRBJ1-5	16	TRBD1	TGTGCCAGCAGTTCATCTCGACAGGGGGGCCATCAGCCCCAGCATTTT	CASSSSRQGGHQPQHF
few	TRBV6-2/TRBV6-3	TRBJ2-5	15	TRBD1	TGTGCCAGCAGTGGCTCGGGACAGGCTCAAGAGACCCAGTACTTC	CASSGSGQAQETQYF
NA	TRBV7-6	TRBJ2-2	15	NA	TGTGCCAGCAGCCCCCGGGTCGCGAACACCGGGGAGCTGTTTTTT	CASSPRVANTGELFF
NA	TRBV9	TRBJ2-5	15	TRBD1	TGTGCCAGCAGCCGTTACAGGGGCTTCCAAGAGACCCAGTACTTC	CASSRYRGFQETQYF
NA	TRBV28	TRBJ2-5	14	NA	TGTGCCAGCAGTTTAAGACAGACCCAAGAGACCCAGTACTTC	CASSLRQTQETQYF
NA	TRBV5-1	TRBJ2-2	14	NA	TGCGCCAGCAGCCGAACGCAGGACACCGGGGAGCTGTTTTTT	CASSRTQDTGELFF